The subject of this entry is one T cell receptor (beta chain). From blood CD8+ and CD4+ T cells, the TCR beta chain was sequenced. It was healthy donors who served as the controls, matched for age and sex. Trimming took off 0 bases at V and 7 bases at J, with 12 bases between the two ends. The CDR3 is made up of 14 amino acids. CDR1 is LGHNA and CDR2 is YSLEER in the germline V gene. The sample belongs to a study of CD8 T cells in Susac syndrome. A quantity of roughly 0.5 to 1 ug RNA underwent reverse transcription using random hexamers. The TCR beta CDR3 was amplified by immunoSEQ multiplex PCR across 54 Vbeta, 13 Jbeta. MiXCR was run by TCRdb on the immunoSEQ multiplex PCR reads, yielding one entry per CDR3 protein. The sample lists about 210,000 distinct CDR3 sequences, roughly 94% seen once, with approximately 0.094% in the top ten.

The chain joins TRBV4-3 to TRBJ1-2; D is undetermined. The sequence was collected from a human donor in good health. Source material: CD4+ T cells from PBMCs. The CDR3 region is CASSQDLGRIGYTF. CDR3 coding DNA: TGCGCCAGCAGCCAAGATCTGGGCCGCATTGGCTACACCTTC.